This TCR beta chain was captured in a study of blood T cell repertoires in COVID-19. Germline V lookup: CDR1 MNHEY, CDR2 SVGAGI. The CDR3 loop spans 14 amino acids. V shed 0 bases and J 3 bases; nucleotides not matched to a gene: 2. Sequenced by immunoSEQ multiplex PCR; TCRdb stores in-frame clones only, minus some. The sample lists 120,000 or so clones; roughly three quarters were seen once. V and J are TRBV6-5 and TRBJ2-7; 7 nucleotides line up with TRBD1. Sequenced: peripheral blood. The receptor comes from a human donor in a cohort sampled during active COVID-19. The CDR3 sequence: CASSYSQGDYEQYF. The CDR3 nucleotides are TGTGCCAGCAGTTACTCCCAGGGGGACTACGAGCAGTACTTC.